This T cell receptor (beta chain) was profiled in a study of metastatic and nonmetastatic thyroid tumors. About the study: Thyroid patients, malignant and benign, had repertoires compared across blood and tumor or nodule tissue.

The CDR3 runs 15 residues. The germline CDR1 and CDR2 sequences are MNHEY and SVGAGI. V lost 2 bases and J lost 1, with 9 bases in between. TCRdb reassembled clones from the PCR reads with MiXCR. The sample lists about 16,000 clones, around 35% seen once, with roughly 7% in the top ten. The study, taken as a whole, reports: TCR beta diversity was reportedly significantly higher in malignant thyroid tumors than benign nodules, in blood and tumor.

No patient received treatment before thyroid surgery. At least ten counts were recorded for this clone. Its matching antigen is unknown. The receptor was isolated from a female donor with papillary thyroid cancer or a benign thyroid nodule (not recorded which). Some clones in this sample may be carry-over from other donors' samples. The sequenced sample consisted of tumor tissue. This rearrangement joins TRBV6-5 to TRBJ2-1; D gene unclear. The CDR3 sequence is CASSYGRASYNEQFF. The CDR3 DNA reads TGTGCCAGCAGTTACGGAAGGGCATCCTACAATGAGCAGTTCTTC.